This entry is about one T cell receptor (beta chain). Its antigen is not known. The sample belongs to a study of cytomegalovirus exposure and HLA in healthy donors. Study in general: An analysis done earlier identified more than 90 million unique TCR beta sequences from approximately 180 million T cells. Study-wide points: Accurate prediction of HLA-A and HLA-B alleles (for most subjects) was reportedly achieved from TCR beta sequences. A link between a missense DCLRE1C variant and TCR beta V- and J-gene trimming emerged from a later analysis. According to an earlier analysis, most TCR beta V segments yielded productive rearrangements about 87% or about 30% of the time.

60 Vbeta and 13 Jbeta primers were used in PCR. Libraries were prepared by immunoSEQ multiplex PCR; TCRdb keeps only in-frame clonotypes and omits some of them. In the table there are about 130,000 clones, about 83% of which are singletons. CDR3 length: 13 residues. Looked up from germline, CDR1 is SGHTA and CDR2 is FQGNSA. V shed 5 bases, J shed 7 bases, and the junction held 5 bases outside the gene matches. The J gene is TRBJ1-5, the V gene TRBV7-2, with 7 nucleotides matching TRBD1. The sample was PBMCs. This receptor was taken from a woman aged 25 to 39 in good health and CMV-seronegative. In nucleotides, the CDR3 is TGTGCCAGCAGCCAGACAGGGAACCAGCCCCAGCATTTT. Its translation is CASSQTGNQPQHF.